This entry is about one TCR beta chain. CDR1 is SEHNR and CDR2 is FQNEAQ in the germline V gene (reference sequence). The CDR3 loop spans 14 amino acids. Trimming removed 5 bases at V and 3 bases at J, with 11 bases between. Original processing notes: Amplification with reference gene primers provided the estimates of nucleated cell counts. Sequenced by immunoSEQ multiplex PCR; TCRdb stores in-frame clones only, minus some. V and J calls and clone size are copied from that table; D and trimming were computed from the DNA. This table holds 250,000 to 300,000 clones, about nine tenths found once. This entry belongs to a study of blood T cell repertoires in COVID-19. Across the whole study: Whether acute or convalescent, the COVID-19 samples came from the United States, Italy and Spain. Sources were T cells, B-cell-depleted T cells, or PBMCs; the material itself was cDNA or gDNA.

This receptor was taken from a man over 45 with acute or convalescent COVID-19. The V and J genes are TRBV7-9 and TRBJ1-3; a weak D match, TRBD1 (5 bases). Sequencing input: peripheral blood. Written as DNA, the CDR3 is TGTGCCAGCAGCCCCCAGGGCGGTGGAAACACCATATATTTT. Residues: CASSPQGGGNTIYF.